This TCR beta chain derives from a study of cytomegalovirus exposure and HLA in healthy donors. The study, taken as a whole, reports: Being indistinguishable, some V segments were excluded, TRBV6-2 and TRBV6-3 among them.

60 Vbeta and 13 Jbeta primers were used in PCR. Data came from immunoSEQ multiplex PCR; TCRdb stores just in-frame clones and leaves some out. The sample consists of 25,000 to 40,000 clones, about 60% of them appearing once. The CDR3 extends over 17 amino acids. Worth noting for this clone: The antigen is undetermined.

The receptor comes from a middle-aged man in good health and CMV-seropositive. The chain employs TRBV21-1 and TRBJ2-3; the table gives TRBD2 as D, unverified against the DNA. TRBV21-1 is a pseudogene. The sample consisted of PBMCs. The CDR3 is CASSAKSSGRITDTQYF. The CDR3 DNA follows: TGTGCCAGCAGTGCCAAGTCTAGCGGGAGAATCACGGATACGCAGTATTTT.